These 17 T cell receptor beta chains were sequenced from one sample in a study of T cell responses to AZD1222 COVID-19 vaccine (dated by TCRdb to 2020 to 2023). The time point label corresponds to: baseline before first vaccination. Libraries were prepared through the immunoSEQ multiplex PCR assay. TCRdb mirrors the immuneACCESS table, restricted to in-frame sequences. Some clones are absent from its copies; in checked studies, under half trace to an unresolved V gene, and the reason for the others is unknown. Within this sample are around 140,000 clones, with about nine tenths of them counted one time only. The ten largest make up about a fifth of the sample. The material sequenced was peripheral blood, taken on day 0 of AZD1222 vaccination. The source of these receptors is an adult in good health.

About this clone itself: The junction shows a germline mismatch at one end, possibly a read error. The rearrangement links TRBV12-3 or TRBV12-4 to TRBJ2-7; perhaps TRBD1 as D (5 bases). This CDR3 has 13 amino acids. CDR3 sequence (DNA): TGTGCCAGCACTTTAAACAGGATCTACGAGCAGTACTTC. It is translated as CASTLNRIYEQYF.

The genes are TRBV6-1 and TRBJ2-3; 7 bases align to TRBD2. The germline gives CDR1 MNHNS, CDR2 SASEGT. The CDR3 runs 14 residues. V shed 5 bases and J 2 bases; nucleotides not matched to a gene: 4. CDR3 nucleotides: TGTGCCAGCAGTTGGGGGGGGATCACAGATACGCAGTATTTT. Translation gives CASSWGGITDTQYF.

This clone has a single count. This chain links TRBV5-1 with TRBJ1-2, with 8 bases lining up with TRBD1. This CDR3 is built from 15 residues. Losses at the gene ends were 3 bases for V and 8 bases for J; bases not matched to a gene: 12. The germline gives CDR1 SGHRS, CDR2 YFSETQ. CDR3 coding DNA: TGCGCCAGCAGCTCTCAATCGACAGGGGTGAAGGGCTACACCTTC. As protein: CASSSQSTGVKGYTF.

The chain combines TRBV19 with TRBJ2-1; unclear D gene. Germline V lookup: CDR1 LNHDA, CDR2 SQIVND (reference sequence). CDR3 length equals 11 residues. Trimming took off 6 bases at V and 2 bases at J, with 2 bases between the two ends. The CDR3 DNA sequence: TGTGCCAGTAGAGCCTACAATGAGCAGTTCTTC. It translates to CASRAYNEQFF.

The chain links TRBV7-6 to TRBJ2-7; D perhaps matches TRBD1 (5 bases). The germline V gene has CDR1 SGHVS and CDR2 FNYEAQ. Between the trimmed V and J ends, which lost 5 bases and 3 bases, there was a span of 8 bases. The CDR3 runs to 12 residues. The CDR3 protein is CASSNRFYEQYF. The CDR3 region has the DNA TGTGCCAGCAGCAACAGGTTCTACGAGCAGTACTTC.

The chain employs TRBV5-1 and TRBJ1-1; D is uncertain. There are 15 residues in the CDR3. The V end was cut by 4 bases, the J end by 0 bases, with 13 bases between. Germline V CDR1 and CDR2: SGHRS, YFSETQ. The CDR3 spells CASSPEGSLNTEAFF. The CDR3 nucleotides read TGCGCCAGCAGCCCGGAGGGCAGCCTGAACACTGAAGCTTTCTTT.

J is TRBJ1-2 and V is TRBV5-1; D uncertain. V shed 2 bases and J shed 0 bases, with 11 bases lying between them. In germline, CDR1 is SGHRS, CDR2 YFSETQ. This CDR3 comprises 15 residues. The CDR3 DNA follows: TGCGCCAGCAGCTTCGGATCAGGAGCTAACTATGGCTACACCTTC. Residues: CASSFGSGANYGYTF.

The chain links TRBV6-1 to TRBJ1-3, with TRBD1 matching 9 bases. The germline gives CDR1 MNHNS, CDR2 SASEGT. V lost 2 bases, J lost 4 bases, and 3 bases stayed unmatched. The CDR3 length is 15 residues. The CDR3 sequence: CASSESQGAGNTIYF. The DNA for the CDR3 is TGTGCCAGCAGTGAATCACAGGGGGCAGGAAACACCATATATTTT.

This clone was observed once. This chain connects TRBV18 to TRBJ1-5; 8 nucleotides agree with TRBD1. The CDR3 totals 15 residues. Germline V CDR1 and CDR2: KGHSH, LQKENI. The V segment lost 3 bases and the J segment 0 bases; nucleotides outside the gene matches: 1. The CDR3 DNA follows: TGTGCCAGCTCACCGGGACAGGTTAGCAATCAGCCCCAGCATTTT. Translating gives CASSPGQVSNQPQHF.

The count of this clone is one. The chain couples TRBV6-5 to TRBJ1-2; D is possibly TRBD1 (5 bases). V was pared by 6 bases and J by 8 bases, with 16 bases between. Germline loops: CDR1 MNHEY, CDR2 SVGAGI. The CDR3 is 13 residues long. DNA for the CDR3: TGTGCCAGCAGACGGGACGCCCGGACGGGCTACACCTTC. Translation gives CASRRDARTGYTF.

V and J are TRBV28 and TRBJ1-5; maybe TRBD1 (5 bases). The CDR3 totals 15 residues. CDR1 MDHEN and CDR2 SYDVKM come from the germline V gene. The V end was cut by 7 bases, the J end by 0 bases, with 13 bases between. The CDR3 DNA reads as TGTGCCAGCACCCCGCTAGGGGATAGCAATCAGCCCCAGCATTTT. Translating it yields CASTPLGDSNQPQHF.

Here the CDR3 reads CATSRVSEGKQYF. In DNA form, the CDR3 reads TGTGCCACCAGCAGAGTATCGGAGGGGAAGCAGTATTTT. The chain uses TRBV15 and TRBJ2-3; perhaps TRBD2 as D (6 bases). Germline V gene lookup returns CDR1 LNHNV and CDR2 YYDKDF (reference sequence). CDR3 length: 13 amino acids. V was cut by 1 base and J by 11 bases, with 13 bases left in between. Drawing the rest from reference TRBV15 and TRBJ2-3, the complete variable domain is DAMVIQNPRYQVTQFGKPVTLSCSQTLNHNVMYWYQQKSSQAPKLLFHYYDKDFNNEADTPDNFQSRRPNTSFCFLDIRSPGLGDTAMYLCATSRVSEGKQYFGPGTRLTVL.

CDR3 DNA: TGTGCCAGCAGCCATAGACAGGGGGCGAGAAATGAAAAACTGTTTTTT. This encodes CASSHRQGARNEKLFF. The V call is TRBV3-1 (or the pseudogene TRBV3-2), the J call TRBJ1-4, with TRBD1 matching 10 bases. V shed 3 bases, J shed 5 bases, and the junction held 6 bases outside the gene matches. CDR1 LGHDT and CDR2 YNNKEL come from the germline V gene (reference sequence). The CDR3 sequence is 16 residues long.

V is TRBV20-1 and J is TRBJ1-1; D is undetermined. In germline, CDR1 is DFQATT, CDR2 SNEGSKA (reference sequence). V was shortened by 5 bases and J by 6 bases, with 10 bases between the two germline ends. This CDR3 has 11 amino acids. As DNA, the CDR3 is TGCAGTGCTGATCGTCGGGCTGAAGCTTTCTTT. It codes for CSADRRAEAFF.

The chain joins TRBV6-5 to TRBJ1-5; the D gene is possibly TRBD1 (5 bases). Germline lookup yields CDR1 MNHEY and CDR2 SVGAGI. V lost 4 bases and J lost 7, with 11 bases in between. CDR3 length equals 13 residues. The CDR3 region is CASSFLEGQPQHF. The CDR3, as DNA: TGTGCCAGCAGTTTCCTCGAGGGGCAGCCCCAGCATTTT.

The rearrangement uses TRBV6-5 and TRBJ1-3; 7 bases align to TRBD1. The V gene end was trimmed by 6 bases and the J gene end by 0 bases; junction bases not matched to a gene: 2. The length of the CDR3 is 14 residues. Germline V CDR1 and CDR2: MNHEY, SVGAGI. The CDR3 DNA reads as TGTGCCAGCAGGACAGGGCCCTCTGGAAACACCATATATTTT. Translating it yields CASRTGPSGNTIYF.

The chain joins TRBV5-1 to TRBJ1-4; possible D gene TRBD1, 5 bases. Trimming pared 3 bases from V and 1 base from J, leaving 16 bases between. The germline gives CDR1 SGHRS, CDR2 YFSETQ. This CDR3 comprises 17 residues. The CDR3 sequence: CASSSGTFGETNEKLFF. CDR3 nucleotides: TGCGCCAGCAGCTCCGGGACCTTCGGCGAAACTAATGAAAAACTGTTTTTT.